This T cell receptor beta chain was sequenced in a study of monozygotic twins with inflammatory bowel disease. Study-wide points: The data did not back a single strong IBD-associated clonotype or signal.

In the case of this clonotype: The antigen is undetermined.

The authors made each sample's cDNA in eight separate reactions. TCRdb re-called the 5' RACE reads; every CDR3 protein appears as one record, without DNA. The listing contains over 150,000 distinct CDR3 sequences. Germline loops: CDR1 LGHNA, CDR2 YNFKEQ. The CDR3 length is 16 residues. T cells were not sorted, and total RNA was isolated straight from whole blood. The sequenced material came from blood. The sequence was collected from a human donor with ulcerative colitis or Crohn's disease, or a healthy co-twin of an affected twin (not recorded which). The chain couples TRBV4-2 to TRBJ1-2; absent DNA, TCRdb's TRBD1 call cannot be checked. This chain's CDR3 is CASSQVQGAPAYGYTF.